One and the same sample provided the 13 T cell receptor beta chains below, sequenced in a study of T-cell reconstitution after alpha-beta-depleted transplantation in children (dated by TCRdb to 2016 to 2017). Library generation was performed with PCR. The sequencing machine was an Illumina HiSeq 2500. TCR library preparation used molecular barcoding, with unique molecular identifiers applied to normalize quantification of the TCRbeta repertoire. Through fastp at Q25 and MiXCR, TCRdb rebuilt clones from the public reads, retaining in-frame beta chains. Identical CDR3 proteins give one entry, which carries the most common genes and DNA. The sample table holds a few hundred thousand distinct CDR3 sequences, of which roughly 20% were seen once. 3.5% to 4% of the sample goes to the ten largest clones. Source: PBMCs from the stem cell graft donor, taken from the stem cell graft. Source of these receptors: a human donor who donated a stem cell graft to a child with acute myeloid leukemia.

Concerning this clonotype itself: Given the absence of the conserved phenylalanine or tryptophan at the CDR3 end, a read error is likely. CDR3: CASSLYTEAFC. CDR3 in DNA: TGTGCCAGCAGCCTATACACTGAAGCTTTCTGT. The chain combines TRBV28 with TRBJ1-1, with D hard to call. This CDR3 comprises 11 residues. The V end lost 6 bases, the J end lost 3 bases, and 5 bases lay between the germline ends. CDR1 MDHEN and CDR2 SYDVKM come from the germline V gene.

The chain has TRBV12-3 or TRBV12-4 and TRBJ2-2, with D unresolved. The CDR3 extends over 14 amino acids. The ends were cut back, 2 bases at V and 2 bases at J, with 6 bases in the middle. The chain's CDR3 is CASSLTHNTGELFF. Here the CDR3 DNA reads TGTGCCAGCAGTTTAACGCACAACACCGGGGAGCTGTTTTTT.

The chain's CDR3 is CASSAMGGPETQYF. CDR3 DNA: TGTGCCAGCAGCGCAATGGGGGGGCCCGAGACCCAGTACTTC. The chain uses TRBV9 and TRBJ2-5; D may be TRBD2 (7 bases). The V end was cut by 3 bases, the J end by 5 bases, with 14 bases between. Germline CDR1 and CDR2: SGDLS and YYNGEE. This CDR3 is 14 amino acids long.

In DNA, the CDR3 is TGTGCCACCAGCAGAGATGGGCACACTAGCAATCAGCCCCAGCATTTT. It yields the protein CATSRDGHTSNQPQHF. V and J are TRBV15 and TRBJ1-5, with no clear D. The CDR3 covers 16 residues. V was pared by 0 bases and J by 0 bases, with 9 bases between. CDR1 and CDR2 (germline): LNHNV, YYDKDF (reference sequence).

This clonotype has a handful of counts. The CDR3: CASSSRTGYNEQFF. The DNA for the CDR3 is TGTGCCAGCAGCTCCAGGACTGGTTACAATGAGCAGTTCTTC. J is TRBJ2-1 and V is TRBV7-2, with D perhaps TRBD2 (5 bases). The V and J ends lost 4 bases and 4 bases respectively, with 11 bases between them. The CDR3 is 14 amino acids. Germline V gives CDR1 SGHTA, CDR2 FQGNSA.

In its sample, this clonotype ranks as medium-sized. The chain is built from TRBV6-6 and TRBJ2-3, with 13 nucleotides matching TRBD2. Losses at the gene ends were 6 bases for V and 3 bases for J; bases not matched to a gene: 3. Germline V CDR1 and CDR2: MNHNY, SVGAGI (reference sequence). The CDR3 extends over 15 amino acids. CDR3 DNA sequence: TGTGCCAGCAGGACGGGACTAGCGGGAACAGATACGCAGTATTTT. Its translation is CASRTGLAGTDTQYF.

Only a few counts were recorded for this clonotype. The chain has TRBV5-1 and TRBJ2-7, with D possibly matching TRBD2 (5 bases). CDR1 and CDR2 (germline): SGHRS, YFSETQ. The CDR3 contains 16 residues. V shed 0 bases and J shed 2 bases, with 15 bases lying between them. In DNA form, the CDR3 reads TGCGCCAGCAGCTTGGCCGGAGCGGAGCGTCCCTACGAGCAGTACTTC. Its translation: CASSLAGAERPYEQYF.

This clonotype was counted a few times. The CDR3 sequence is CSAHQQAGAMNQPQHF. CDR3 bases: TGCAGTGCTCACCAACAGGCAGGGGCGATGAATCAGCCCCAGCATTTT. J is TRBJ1-5 and V is TRBV20-1; tentatively, D is TRBD1 (6 bases). The length of the CDR3 is 16 residues. Germline CDR1 reads DFQATT; CDR2 reads SNEGSKA (reference sequence). Trimming cost V 5 bases and J 4 bases, with 21 bases left between them.

A few counts support this clonotype. This chain connects TRBV7-2 to TRBJ2-2, with unresolved D. V gave up 5 bases and J gave up 6 bases, with 10 bases separating them. The CDR3 loop spans 13 amino acids. CDR1 SGHTA and CDR2 FQGNSA come from the germline V gene. The CDR3 region is CASSPFPPGELFF. The CDR3 DNA follows: TGTGCCAGCAGCCCCTTTCCTCCCGGGGAGCTGTTTTTT.

The J gene is TRBJ2-5, the V gene TRBV12-5, with TRBD1 matching 7 bases. The CDR3 spans 14 residues. CDR1 is LGHNT and CDR2 is FRNRAP in the germline V gene. Trimming cost V 6 bases and J 2 bases; bases outside gene matches: 6. CDR3 nucleotide sequence: TGTGCTAGTGGCCGGGACAGCACGCAAGAGACCCAGTACTTC. Translation gives CASGRDSTQETQYF.

As to this clonotype: Germline and junction disagree at one end, which may indicate a read error. The chain combines TRBV5-1 with TRBJ2-7; 8 nucleotides match TRBD1. Germline V CDR1 and CDR2: SGHRS, YFSETQ. The CDR3 is made up of 13 amino acids. The CDR3 sequence is CASNPGQDYDQYF. The CDR3 DNA follows: TGCGCCAGCAACCCGGGACAGGATTACGACCAGTACTTC. The whole variable domain, filled in from reference TRBV5-1 and TRBJ2-7, reads KAGVTQTPRYLIKTRGQQVTLSCSPISGHRSVSWYQQTPGQGLQFLFEYFSETQRNKGNFPGRFSGRQFSNSRSEMNVSTLELGDSALYLCASNPGQDYDQYFGPGTRLTVT.

The V call is TRBV29-1, the J call TRBJ2-7; D ambiguous. Trimming removed 5 bases at V and 1 base at J, with 6 bases between. CDR1 is SQVTM, CDR2 ANQGSEA, per germline. This CDR3 has 11 residues. CDR3 sequence (DNA): TGCAGCGTTCAACAGTCCTACGAGCAGTACTTC. It translates to CSVQQSYEQYF.

This clonotype came up a few times. The chain employs TRBV6-4 and TRBJ2-3, with no clear D. Germline values: CDR1 MRHNA, CDR2 SNTAGT. This CDR3 has 12 amino acids. V lost 0 bases to trimming and J lost 5 bases, with 3 bases between them. The CDR3 DNA sequence: TGTGCCAGCAGTGACTCAGAAGATACGCAGTATTTT. Translating it yields CASSDSEDTQYF.